The present T cell receptor beta chain was sequenced within a study of T cell repertoires in cytomegalovirus infection. At the level of the study: A matching HLA type, together with CMV infection, was signaled by public TCR beta signatures.

MiXCR, applied by TCRdb to the reads, yields one record per CDR3 protein. The sample lists 130,000 or so distinct CDR3 sequences, 5% to 6.5% occurring once. The ends were cut back, 5 bases at V and 0 bases at J, with 20 bases in the middle. The CDR3 length is 17 residues. Germline lookup yields CDR1 DFQATT and CDR2 SNEGSKA (reference sequence). Overall study results and limits: HLA-C-restricted CMV clonotypes gave the most frequent clonotype in two of eight donors.

On this clonotype: Its antigen is not known.

This TCR was sampled from a human donor in good health (CMV status not recorded). Some clones in this sample may be carry-over from other donors' samples. The chain employs TRBV20-1 and TRBJ2-1; D tentatively reads TRBD1 or TRBD2 (5 bases each). Sequenced material: PBMCs. The DNA of the CDR3 is TGCAGTGCTGGTGACAGTGGAGGTCCTAGCTCCTACAATGAGCAGTTCTTC. Protein product: CSAGDSGGPSSYNEQFF.